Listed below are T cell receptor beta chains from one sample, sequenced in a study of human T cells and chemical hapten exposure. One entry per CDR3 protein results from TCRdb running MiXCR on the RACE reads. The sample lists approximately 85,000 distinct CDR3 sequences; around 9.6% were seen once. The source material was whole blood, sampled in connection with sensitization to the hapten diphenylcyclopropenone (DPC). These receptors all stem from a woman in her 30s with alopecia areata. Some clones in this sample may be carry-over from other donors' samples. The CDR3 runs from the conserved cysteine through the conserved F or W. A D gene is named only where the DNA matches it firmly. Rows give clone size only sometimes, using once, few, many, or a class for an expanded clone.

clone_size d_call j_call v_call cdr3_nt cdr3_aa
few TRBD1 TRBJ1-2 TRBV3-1 TGTGCCAGCAGCCAAGGCTCCGTCCCGGGACAGGGACTTATCTATGGCTACACCTTC CASSQGSVPGQGLIYGYTF
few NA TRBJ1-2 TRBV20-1 TGCAGTGCTAGAGATATACAGGGATATGGCTACACCTTC CSARDIQGYGYTF
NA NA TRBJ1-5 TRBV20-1 TGCAGTGCTAGAGATTATAGGGGTGCCGGTCAGCCCCAGCATTTT CSARDYRGAGQPQHF
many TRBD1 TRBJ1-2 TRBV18 TGTGCCAGCTCACCAGGGACAGAGAACTATGGCTACACCTTC CASSPGTENYGYTF
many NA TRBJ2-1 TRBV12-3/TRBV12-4 TGTGCCAGCAGCGGGCGCCTGGGGGGGGGCGATGTTGAGCAGTTCTTC CASSGRLGGGDVEQFF
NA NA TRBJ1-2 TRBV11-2 TGTGCCAGCAGCTTAGATCGGGGGACAAATTATGGCTACACCTTC CASSLDRGTNYGYTF
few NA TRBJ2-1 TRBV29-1 TGCAGCGCTCGGGCAGGGAATGAGCAGTTCTTC CSARAGNEQFF
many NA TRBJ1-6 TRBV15 TGTGCCACCAGCAGAGACCAGTCATATAATTCACCCCTCCACTTT CATSRDQSYNSPLHF
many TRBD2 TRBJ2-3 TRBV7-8 TGTGCCAGCAGCTTAGGTAGCGGGAGCGGAAATACGCAGTATTTT CASSLGSGSGNTQYF
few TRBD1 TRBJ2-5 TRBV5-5 TGTGCCAGCAGCGCTGGACAGGGGGCGCGCCAAGAGACCCAGTACTTC CASSAGQGARQETQYF
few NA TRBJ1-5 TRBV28 TGTGCCAGCACTACCAGCAATCAGCCCCAGCATTTT CASTTSNQPQHF
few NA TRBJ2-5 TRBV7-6 TGTGCCAGCAGCCCTATCTACCCGGCTGAGACCCAGTACTTC CASSPIYPAETQYF
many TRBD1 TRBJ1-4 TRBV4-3 TGCGCCAGCAGCCACTATTATTACCCGGGACAGGGAAATGAAAAACTGTTTTTT CASSHYYYPGQGNEKLFF
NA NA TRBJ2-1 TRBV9 TGTGCCAGCAGCGTAGCTTTCGATGAGCAGTTCTTC CASSVAFDEQFF
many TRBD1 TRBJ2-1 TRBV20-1 TGCAGTGCTAGAGATCAGGGGGAGTGGAATGAGCAGTTCTTC CSARDQGEWNEQFF
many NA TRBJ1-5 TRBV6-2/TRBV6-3 TGTGCCAGCAAACCGGGGATCAGGGATGGTCAGCCCCAGCATTTT CASKPGIRDGQPQHF
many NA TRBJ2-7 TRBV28 TGTGCCAGCAGTTCCCCGTGGGGCGGTTCCTACGAGCAGTACTTC CASSSPWGGSYEQYF
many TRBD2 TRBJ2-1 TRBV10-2 TGCGCCTGCGTAGCGGGAGAAAACAATGAGCAGTTCTTC CACVAGENNEQFF
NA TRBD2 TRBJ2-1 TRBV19 TGTGCCAGTAGACTAGCGGGGAACTCCTACAATGAGCAGTTCTTC CASRLAGNSYNEQFF
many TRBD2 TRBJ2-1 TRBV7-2 TGTGCCAGCAGCTCGACTAGCGGACTTTACAATGAGCAGTTCTTC CASSSTSGLYNEQFF
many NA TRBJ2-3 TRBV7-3 TGTGCCAGCAGCTTTAACGGGAACACAGATACGCAGTATTTT CASSFNGNTDTQYF
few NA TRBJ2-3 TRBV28 TGTGCCAGCAGTTTACCGGGGCCCACAGATACGCAGTATTTT CASSLPGPTDTQYF
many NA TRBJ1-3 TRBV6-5 TGTGCCAGCAGTTACTCGATTTTCGCCTCAAGCTCTGGAAACACCATATATTTT CASSYSIFASSSGNTIYF
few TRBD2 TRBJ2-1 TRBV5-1 TGCGTCAGCAGCTCCTTCTTGACTAGCGGAGTCTACAATGAGCAGTTCTTC CVSSSFLTSGVYNEQFF
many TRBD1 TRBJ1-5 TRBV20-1 TGCAGTGCTAGGGCCTCTTTGACGGGACAGGGTCAGCCCCAGCATTTT CSARASLTGQGQPQHF